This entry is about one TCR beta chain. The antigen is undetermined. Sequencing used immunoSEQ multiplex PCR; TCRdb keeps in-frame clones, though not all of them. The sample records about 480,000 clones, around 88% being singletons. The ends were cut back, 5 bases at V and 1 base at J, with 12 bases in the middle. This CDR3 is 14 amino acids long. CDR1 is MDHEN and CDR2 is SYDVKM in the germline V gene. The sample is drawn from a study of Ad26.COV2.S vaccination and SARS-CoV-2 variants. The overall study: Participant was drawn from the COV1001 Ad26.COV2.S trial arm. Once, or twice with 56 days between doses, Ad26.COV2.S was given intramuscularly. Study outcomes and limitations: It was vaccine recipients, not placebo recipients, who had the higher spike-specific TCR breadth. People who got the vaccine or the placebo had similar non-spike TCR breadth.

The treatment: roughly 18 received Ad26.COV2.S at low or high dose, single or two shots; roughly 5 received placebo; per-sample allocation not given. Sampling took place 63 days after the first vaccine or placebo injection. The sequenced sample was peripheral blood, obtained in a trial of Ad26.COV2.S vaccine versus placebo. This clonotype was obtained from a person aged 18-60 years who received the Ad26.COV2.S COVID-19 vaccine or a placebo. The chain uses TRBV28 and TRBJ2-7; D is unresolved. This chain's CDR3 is CASSALDGSYEQYF. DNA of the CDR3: TGTGCCAGCAGTGCCTTGGACGGATCCTACGAGCAGTACTTC.